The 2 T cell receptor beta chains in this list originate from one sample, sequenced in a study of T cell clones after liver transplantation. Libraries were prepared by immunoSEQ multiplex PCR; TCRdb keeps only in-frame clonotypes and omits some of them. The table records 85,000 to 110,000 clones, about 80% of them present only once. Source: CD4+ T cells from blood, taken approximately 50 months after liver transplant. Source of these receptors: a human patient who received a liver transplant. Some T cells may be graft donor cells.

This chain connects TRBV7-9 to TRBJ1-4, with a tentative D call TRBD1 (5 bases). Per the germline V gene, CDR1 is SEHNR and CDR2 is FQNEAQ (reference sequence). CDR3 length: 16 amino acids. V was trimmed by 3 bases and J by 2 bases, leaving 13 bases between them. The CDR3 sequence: CASSLGSGWTNEKLFF. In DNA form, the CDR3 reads TGTGCCAGCAGCTTGGGATCAGGGTGGACTAATGAAAAACTGTTTTTT.

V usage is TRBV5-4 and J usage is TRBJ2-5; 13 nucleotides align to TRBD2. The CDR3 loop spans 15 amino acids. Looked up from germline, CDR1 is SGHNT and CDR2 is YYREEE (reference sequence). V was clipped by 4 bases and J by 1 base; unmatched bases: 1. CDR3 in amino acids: CASSRTSGSQETQYF. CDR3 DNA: TGTGCCAGCAGCCGGACTAGCGGGAGCCAAGAGACCCAGTACTTC.